The 8 T cell receptor beta chains below come from one sample, sequenced in a study of shared clonotypes between healthy human individuals. Some clones are missing from TCRdb's copy, which holds only in-frame ones; the method was immunoSEQ multiplex PCR. The data show around 2.3 million clones, roughly 95% seen once. The specimen sequenced was naive CD4+ T cells sorted from blood. Specified subset: CD45RA+ positively selected. The receptors were sampled from a young man in good health.

The chain joins TRBV28 to TRBJ2-1; D is undetermined. V lost 1 base and J 15 bases, leaving 13 bases between the germline ends. The CDR3 spans 12 residues. Germline CDR1 and CDR2: MDHEN and SYDVKM. In DNA form, the CDR3 reads TGTGCCAGCAGTTTATTCGGAAGGCCTCTGTTCTTC. Its translation: CASSLFGRPLFF.

J is TRBJ2-3 and V is TRBV11-2, with 9 bases lining up with TRBD2. Germline CDR1 reads SGHAT; CDR2 reads FQNNGV. The J segment lost 2 bases and the V segment lost 10 bases, leaving 7 bases of the junction unmatched. This CDR3 spans 14 amino acids. Here the CDR3 reads CATTSGQATDTQYF. The CDR3 DNA is TGTGCCACCACTAGCGGGCAAGCCACAGATACGCAGTATTTT.

The chain links TRBV5-6 to TRBJ2-3; D is unresolved. Germline V gene sequence: CDR1 SGHDT, CDR2 YYEEEE. V was cut by 1 base and J by 2 bases, with 11 bases left in between. The CDR3 extends over 15 amino acids. As DNA, the CDR3 is TGTGCCAGCAGCTTGATCATAGCCTACACAGATACGCAGTATTTT. Protein sequence: CASSLIIAYTDTQYF.

The chain couples TRBV5-1 to TRBJ2-2; tentative D call: TRBD2 (6 bases). The CDR3 contains 16 residues. Germline V gene lookup returns CDR1 SGHRS and CDR2 YFSETQ. Trimming pared 0 bases from V and 7 bases from J, leaving 16 bases between. The CDR3 loop reads CASSLDPGVLGGELFF. The CDR3 DNA follows: TGCGCCAGCAGCTTGGATCCGGGAGTCTTGGGCGGGGAGCTGTTTTTT.

Turning to this clone: Other DNA sequences from this sample encode an identical CDR3 as well. The chain employs TRBV18 and TRBJ1-5, with D possibly matching TRBD1 (5 bases). Germline V gene lookup returns CDR1 KGHSH and CDR2 LQKENI. This CDR3 region has 13 residues. The V end lost 6 bases, the J end lost 4 bases, and 10 bases lay between the germline ends. The CDR3 nucleotides are TGTGCCAGCTCGCCAGACAGAAATCAGCCCCAGCATTTT. It specifies CASSPDRNQPQHF. Full variable domain (missing parts from reference TRBV18 and TRBJ1-5): NAGVMQNPRHLVRRRGQEARLRCSPMKGHSHVYWYRQLPEEGLKFMVYLQKENIIDESGMPKERFSAEFPKEGPSILRIQQVVRGDSAAYFCASSPDRNQPQHFGDGTRLSIL.

The V gene is TRBV5-4, the J gene TRBJ2-7; TRBD1 matches 8 bases. CDR3 length: 15 amino acids. CDR1 and CDR2 from the germline V gene are SGHNT and YYREEE (reference sequence). J was trimmed by 2 bases and V by 0 bases; bases with no gene match: 4. CDR3 sequence: CASSLVGTGAYEQYF. Here the CDR3 DNA reads TGTGCCAGCAGCTTGGTCGGGACAGGAGCCTACGAGCAGTACTTC.

The chain carries TRBV5-4 and TRBJ2-1, with D perhaps matching TRBD2 (5 bases). The CDR3 runs to 12 residues. V lost 1 base and J 7 bases, leaving 6 bases between the germline ends. CDR1 SGHNT and CDR2 YYREEE come from the germline V gene (reference sequence). CDR3 region: CASSLPGNEQFF. CDR3 in DNA: TGTGCCAGCAGCTTGCCGGGGAATGAGCAGTTCTTC.

V is TRBV5-6 and J is TRBJ2-5; no firm D call. V lost 0 bases to trimming and J lost 6 bases, with 12 bases between them. Germline CDR1 reads SGHDT; CDR2 reads YYEEEE. CDR3 length: 14 residues. CDR3 region: CASSLVAPGQTQYF. In DNA form, the CDR3 reads TGTGCCAGCAGCTTGGTGGCCCCCGGGCAGACCCAGTACTTC.